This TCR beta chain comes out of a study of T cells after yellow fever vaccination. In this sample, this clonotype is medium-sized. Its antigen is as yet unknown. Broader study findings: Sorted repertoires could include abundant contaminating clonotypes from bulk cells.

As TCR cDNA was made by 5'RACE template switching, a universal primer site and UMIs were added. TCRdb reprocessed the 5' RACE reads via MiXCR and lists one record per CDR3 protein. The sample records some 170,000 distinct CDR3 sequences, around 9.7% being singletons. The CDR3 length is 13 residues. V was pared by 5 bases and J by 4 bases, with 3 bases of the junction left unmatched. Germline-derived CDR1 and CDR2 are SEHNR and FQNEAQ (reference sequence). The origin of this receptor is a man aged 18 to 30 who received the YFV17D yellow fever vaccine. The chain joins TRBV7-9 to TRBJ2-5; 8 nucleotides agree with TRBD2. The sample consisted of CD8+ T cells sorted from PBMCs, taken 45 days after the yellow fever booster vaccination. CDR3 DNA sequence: TGTGCCAGCAGCCCTCGGGAGGGAGAGACCCAGTACTTC. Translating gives CASSPREGETQYF. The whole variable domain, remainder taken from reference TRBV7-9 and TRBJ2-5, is DTGVSQNPRHKITKRGQNVTFRCDPISEHNRLYWYRQTLGQGPEFLTYFQNEAQLEKSRLLSDRFSAERPKGSFSTLEIQRTEQGDSAMYLCASSPREGETQYFGPGTRLLVL.